Below, one TCR beta chain is given with its context. Its antigen is as yet unknown. The data were taken from a study of cytomegalovirus exposure and HLA in healthy donors. Study-wide results and caveats: Analyzed later, association rates of TCRs varied across HLA loci, with DRB1 most and HLA-C fewest. Further analysis was carried out later, and it showed several of the most significant clusters appearing linked to common viral pathogens. A later analysis reportedly identified an Asian-associated ancestry cluster as carrying fewer N-insertions than the approximately 670-donor mean. Reports indicate that TCR beta sequences accurately predicted the HLA-A and HLA-B alleles of most subjects.

Trimming shortened V by 6 bases and J by 7 bases, and 9 bases separated the two germline ends. This CDR3 comprises 10 residues. CDR1 and CDR2 from the germline V gene are DFQATT and SNEGSKA (reference sequence). In the PCR, 60 Vbeta and 13 Jbeta primers were used. Sequencing used immunoSEQ multiplex PCR; TCRdb keeps in-frame clones, though not all of them. Seen here are 150,000 or so clones, approximately 69% observed once, and the top ten hold approximately 2.3%. The rearrangement joins TRBV20-1 to TRBJ1-1, with unresolved D. The sequencing input was PBMCs. The TCR sequence derives from a man under 40 in good health and CMV-seronegative. This CDR3 reads CSAQELEAFF. CDR3 DNA sequence: TGCAGTGCCCAGGAACTTGAAGCTTTCTTT.